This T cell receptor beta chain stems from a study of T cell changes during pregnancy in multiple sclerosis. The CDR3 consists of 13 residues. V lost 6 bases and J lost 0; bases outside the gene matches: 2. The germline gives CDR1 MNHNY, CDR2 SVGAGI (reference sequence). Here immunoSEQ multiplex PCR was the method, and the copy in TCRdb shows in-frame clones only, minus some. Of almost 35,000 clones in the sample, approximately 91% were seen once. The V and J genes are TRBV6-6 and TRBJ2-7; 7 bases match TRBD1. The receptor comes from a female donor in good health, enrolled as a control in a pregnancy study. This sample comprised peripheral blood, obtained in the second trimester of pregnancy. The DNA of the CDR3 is TGTGCCAGCAGCAGACAGGGCTCCTACGAGCAGTACTTC. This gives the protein CASSRQGSYEQYF.